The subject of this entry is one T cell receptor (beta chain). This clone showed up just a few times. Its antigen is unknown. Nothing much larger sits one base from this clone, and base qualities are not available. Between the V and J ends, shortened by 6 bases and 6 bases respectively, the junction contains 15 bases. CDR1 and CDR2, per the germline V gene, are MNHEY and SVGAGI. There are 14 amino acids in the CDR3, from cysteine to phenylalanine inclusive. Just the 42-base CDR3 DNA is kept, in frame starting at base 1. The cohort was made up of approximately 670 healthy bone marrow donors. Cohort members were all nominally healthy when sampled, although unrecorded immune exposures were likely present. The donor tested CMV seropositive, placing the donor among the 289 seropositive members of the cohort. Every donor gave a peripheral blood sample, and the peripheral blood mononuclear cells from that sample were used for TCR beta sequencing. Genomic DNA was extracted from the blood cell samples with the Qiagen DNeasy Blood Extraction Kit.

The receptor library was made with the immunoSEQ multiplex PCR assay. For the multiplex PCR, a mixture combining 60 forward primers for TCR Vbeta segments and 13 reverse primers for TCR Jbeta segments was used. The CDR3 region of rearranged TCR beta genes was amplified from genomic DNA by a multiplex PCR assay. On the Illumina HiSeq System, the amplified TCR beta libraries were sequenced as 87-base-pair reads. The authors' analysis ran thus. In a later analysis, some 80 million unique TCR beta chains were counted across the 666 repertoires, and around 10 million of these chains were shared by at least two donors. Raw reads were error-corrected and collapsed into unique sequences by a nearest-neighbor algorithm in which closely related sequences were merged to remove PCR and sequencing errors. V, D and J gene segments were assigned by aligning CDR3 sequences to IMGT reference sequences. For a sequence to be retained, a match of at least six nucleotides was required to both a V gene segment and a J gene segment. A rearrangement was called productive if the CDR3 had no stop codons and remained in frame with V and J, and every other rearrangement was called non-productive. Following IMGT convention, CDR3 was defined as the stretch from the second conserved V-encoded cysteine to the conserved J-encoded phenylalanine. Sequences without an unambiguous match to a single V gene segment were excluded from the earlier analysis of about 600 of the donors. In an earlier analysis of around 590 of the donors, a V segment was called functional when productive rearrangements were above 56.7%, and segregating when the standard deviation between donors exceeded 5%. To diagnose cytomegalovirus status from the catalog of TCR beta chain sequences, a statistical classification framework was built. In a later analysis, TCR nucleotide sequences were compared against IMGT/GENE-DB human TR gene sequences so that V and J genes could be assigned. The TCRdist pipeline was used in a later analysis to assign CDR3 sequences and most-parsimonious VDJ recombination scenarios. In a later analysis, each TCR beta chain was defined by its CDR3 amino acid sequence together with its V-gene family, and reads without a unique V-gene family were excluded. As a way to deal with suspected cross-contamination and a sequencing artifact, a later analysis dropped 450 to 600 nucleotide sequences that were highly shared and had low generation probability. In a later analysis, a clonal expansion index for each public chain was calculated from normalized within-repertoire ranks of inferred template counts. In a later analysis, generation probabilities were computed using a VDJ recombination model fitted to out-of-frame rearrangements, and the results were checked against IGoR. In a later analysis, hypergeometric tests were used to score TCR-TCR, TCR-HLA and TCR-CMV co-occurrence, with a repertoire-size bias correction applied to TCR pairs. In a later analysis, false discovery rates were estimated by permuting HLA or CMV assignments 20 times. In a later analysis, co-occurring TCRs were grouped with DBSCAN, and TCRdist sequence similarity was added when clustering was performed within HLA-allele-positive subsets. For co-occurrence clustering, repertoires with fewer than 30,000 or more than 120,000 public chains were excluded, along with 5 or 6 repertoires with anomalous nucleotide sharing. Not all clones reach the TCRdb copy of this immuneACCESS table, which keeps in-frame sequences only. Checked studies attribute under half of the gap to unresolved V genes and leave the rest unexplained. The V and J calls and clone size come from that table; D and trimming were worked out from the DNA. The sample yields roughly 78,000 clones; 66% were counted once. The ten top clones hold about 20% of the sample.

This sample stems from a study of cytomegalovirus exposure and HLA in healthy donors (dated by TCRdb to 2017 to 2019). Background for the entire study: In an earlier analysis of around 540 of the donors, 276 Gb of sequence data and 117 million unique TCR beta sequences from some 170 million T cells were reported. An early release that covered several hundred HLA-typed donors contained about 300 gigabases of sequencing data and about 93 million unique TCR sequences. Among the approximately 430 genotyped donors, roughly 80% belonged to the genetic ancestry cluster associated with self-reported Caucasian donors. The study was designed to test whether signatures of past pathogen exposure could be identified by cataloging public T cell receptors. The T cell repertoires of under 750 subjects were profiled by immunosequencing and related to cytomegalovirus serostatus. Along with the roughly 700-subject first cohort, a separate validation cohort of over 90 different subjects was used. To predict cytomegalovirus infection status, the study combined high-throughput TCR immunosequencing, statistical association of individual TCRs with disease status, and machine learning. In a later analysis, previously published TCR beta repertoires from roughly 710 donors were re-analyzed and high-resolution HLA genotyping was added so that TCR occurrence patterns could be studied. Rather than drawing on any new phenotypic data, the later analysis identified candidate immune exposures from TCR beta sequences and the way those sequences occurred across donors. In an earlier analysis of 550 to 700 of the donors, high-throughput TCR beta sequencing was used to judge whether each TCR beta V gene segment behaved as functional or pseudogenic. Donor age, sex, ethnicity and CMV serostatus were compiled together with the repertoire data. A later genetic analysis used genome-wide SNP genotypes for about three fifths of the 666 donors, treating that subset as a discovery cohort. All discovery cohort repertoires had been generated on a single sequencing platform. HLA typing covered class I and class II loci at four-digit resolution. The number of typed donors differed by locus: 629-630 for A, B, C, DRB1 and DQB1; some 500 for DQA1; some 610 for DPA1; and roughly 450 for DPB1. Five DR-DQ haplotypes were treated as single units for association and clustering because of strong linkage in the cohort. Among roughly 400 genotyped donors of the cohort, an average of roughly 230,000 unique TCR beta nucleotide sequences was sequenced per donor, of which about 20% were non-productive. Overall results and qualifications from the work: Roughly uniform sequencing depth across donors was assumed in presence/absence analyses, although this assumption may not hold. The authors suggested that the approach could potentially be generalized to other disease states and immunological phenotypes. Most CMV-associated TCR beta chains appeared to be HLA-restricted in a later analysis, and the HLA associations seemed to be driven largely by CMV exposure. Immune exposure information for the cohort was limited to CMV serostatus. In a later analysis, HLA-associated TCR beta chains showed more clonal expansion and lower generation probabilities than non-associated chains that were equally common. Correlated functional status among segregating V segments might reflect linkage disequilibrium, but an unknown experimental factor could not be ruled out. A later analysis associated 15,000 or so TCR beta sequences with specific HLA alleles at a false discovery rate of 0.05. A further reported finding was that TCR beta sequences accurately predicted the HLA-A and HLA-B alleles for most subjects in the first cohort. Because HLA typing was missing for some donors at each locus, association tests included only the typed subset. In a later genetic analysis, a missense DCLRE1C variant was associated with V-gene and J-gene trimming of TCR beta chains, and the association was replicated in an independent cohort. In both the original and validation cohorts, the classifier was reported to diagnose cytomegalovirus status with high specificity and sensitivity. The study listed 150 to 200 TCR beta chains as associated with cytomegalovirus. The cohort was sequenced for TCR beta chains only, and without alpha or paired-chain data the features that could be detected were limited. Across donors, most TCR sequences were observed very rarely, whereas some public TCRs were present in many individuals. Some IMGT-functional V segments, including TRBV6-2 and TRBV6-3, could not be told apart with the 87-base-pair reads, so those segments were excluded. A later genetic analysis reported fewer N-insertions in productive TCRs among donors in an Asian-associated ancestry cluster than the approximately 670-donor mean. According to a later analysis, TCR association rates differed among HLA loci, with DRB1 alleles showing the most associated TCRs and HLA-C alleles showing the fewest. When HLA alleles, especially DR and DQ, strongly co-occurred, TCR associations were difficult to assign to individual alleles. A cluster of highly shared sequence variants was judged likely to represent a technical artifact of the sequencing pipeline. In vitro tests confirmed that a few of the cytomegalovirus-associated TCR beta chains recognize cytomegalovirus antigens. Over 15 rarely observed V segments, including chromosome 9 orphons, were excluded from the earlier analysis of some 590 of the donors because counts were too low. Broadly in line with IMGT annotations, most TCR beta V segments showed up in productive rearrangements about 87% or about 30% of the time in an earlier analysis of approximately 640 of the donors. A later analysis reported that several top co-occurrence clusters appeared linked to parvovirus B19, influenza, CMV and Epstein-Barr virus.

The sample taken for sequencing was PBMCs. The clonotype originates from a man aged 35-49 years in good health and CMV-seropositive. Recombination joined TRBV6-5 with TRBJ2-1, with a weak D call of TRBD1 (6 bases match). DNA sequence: TGTGCCAGCAGACCGTACCTACAGGGCAATGAGCAGTTCTTC. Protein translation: CASRPYLQGNEQFF.